The 13 T cell receptor beta chains presented below share a single source sample, sequenced in a study of Graves' ophthalmopathy and Graves' hyperthyroidism. RNA served as the template for amplifying TCR beta CDR3 regions. Second-round multiplex PCR came after a first-round RT-PCR that employed HTBI primers. TCRdb analysed the multiplex PCR reads with MiXCR anew, one entry per CDR3 protein. Of 660,000 or so distinct CDR3 sequences in the sample, roughly two fifths were seen once. Sequences were obtained from peripheral blood. The receptors originated from an adult man with Graves' ophthalmopathy.

The V gene is TRBV6-6, the J gene TRBJ1-2; 7 bases are a match to TRBD1. CDR1 and CDR2 (germline): MNHNY, SVGAGI (reference sequence). CDR3 size: 14 residues. V lost 7 bases, J lost 5 bases, and 10 bases stayed unmatched. The CDR3 protein is CASTEGTVLYGYTF. CDR3 nucleotide sequence: TGTGCCAGCACCGAAGGGACAGTTCTATATGGCTACACCTTC.

The chain is built from TRBV7-2 and TRBJ2-7; D may be TRBD1 (6 bases). Per the germline V gene, CDR1 is SGHTA and CDR2 is FQGNSA. The V end was cut by 1 base, the J end by 9 bases, with 13 bases between. CDR3 size: 13 residues. The CDR3 reads CASSLEGVGGQYF. Here the CDR3 DNA reads TGTGCCAGCAGCTTAGAGGGGGTGGGCGGGCAGTACTTC.

A word on this clonotype: One end of the junction is discordant with germline, which a read error may explain. The chain links TRBV15 to TRBJ1-5; 10 nucleotides line up with TRBD1. The CDR3 extends over 16 amino acids. Germline assignment: CDR1 LNHNV and CDR2 YYDKDF (reference sequence). CDR3 nucleotide sequence: TGTGCCACCGGCAGGGTCGGGACAGGGGGCAATCAGCCCCAGCATTTT. Protein: CATGRVGTGGNQPQHF.

The sample holds many counts of this clonotype. The J gene is TRBJ1-4, the V gene TRBV12-3 or TRBV12-4; D is unresolved. The germline V and J ends were trimmed by 5 bases and 5 bases, with 9 bases remaining between them. The CDR3 has 13 residues. The CDR3 DNA follows: TGTGCCAGCAGTCAATCTATGAATGAAAAACTGTTTTTT. Protein: CASSQSMNEKLFF.

This clonotype was recorded at least ten times. The chain recombines TRBV11-2 with TRBJ1-2, with D unclear. Trimming shortened V by 5 bases and J by 2 bases, and 6 bases separated the two germline ends. CDR1 is SGHAT and CDR2 is FQNNGV in the germline V gene. The CDR3 has 12 amino acids. CDR3 residues: CASSMENYGYTF. As DNA, the CDR3 is TGTGCCAGCAGCATGGAGAACTATGGCTACACCTTC.

This clonotype was recorded once. This sequence joins TRBV7-3 and TRBJ2-5, with 10 bases aligning to TRBD1. Gene TRBJ2-1 matches the end of the DNA better, so the J call may be wrong. The CDR3 is 14 amino acids. CDR1 and CDR2 (germline): SGHTA, FQGTGA. The CDR3 sequence is CASSPDRGSHEQFF. The CDR3 region has the DNA TGTGCCAGCAGTCCGGACAGGGGGTCGCATGAGCAGTTCTTC.

V and J are TRBV29-1 and TRBJ1-2, with D unresolved. Germline loops: CDR1 SQVTM, CDR2 ANQGSEA. The CDR3 has 11 amino acids. With 1 base removed from V and 6 bases from J, the gap between germline ends came to 6 bases. The CDR3 nucleotides are TGCAGCGTTGAAGGGGAGGATGGCTACACCTTC. Its translation: CSVEGEDGYTF.

V usage is TRBV27 and J usage is TRBJ1-5; TRBD1 might be the D (6 bases). This CDR3 has 14 residues. The germline V and J ends were trimmed by 6 bases and 0 bases, with 9 bases remaining between them. Germline assignment: CDR1 MNHEY and CDR2 SMNVEV (reference sequence). The CDR3 loop is CASSRGDSNQPQHF. The CDR3 nucleotides are TGTGCCAGCAGCAGGGGAGATAGCAATCAGCCCCAGCATTTT.

This clonotype was counted at least ten times. The rearrangement uses TRBV7-9 and TRBJ2-2, with D possibly being TRBD1 (8 bases). The CDR3 has 14 amino acids. With 5 bases removed from V and 8 bases from J, the gap between germline ends came to 15 bases. Germline V lookup: CDR1 SEHNR, CDR2 FQNEAQ (reference sequence). In DNA, the CDR3 is TGTGCCAGCAGCAGCGGGACAGGACATGGGGAGCTGTTTTTT. Translated: CASSSGTGHGELFF.

This clonotype was observed at least ten times. The chain is built from TRBV10-3 and TRBJ2-6; D remains ambiguous. This CDR3 spans 17 amino acids. CDR1 and CDR2 from the germline V gene are ENHRY and SYGVKD. V dropped 0 bases and J dropped 0 bases, with 9 bases sitting between them. CDR3 in amino acids: CAISESLTVSGANVLTF. CDR3 coding DNA: TGTGCCATCAGTGAGTCTTTGACGGTCTCTGGGGCCAACGTCCTGACTTTC.

This clonotype was recorded at least ten times. The chain employs TRBV12-3 or TRBV12-4 and TRBJ2-7; 10 nucleotides line up with TRBD2. Trimming removed 2 bases from V and 5 bases from J; junction bases left unmatched: 0. The CDR3 is 13 amino acids. The CDR3 reads CASSLLAGDEQYF. The CDR3 DNA is TGTGCCAGCAGTTTACTAGCGGGAGACGAGCAGTACTTC.

This chain uses TRBV10-3 with TRBJ2-2; possibly TRBD1 for D (6 bases). Per germline, CDR1 ENHRY and CDR2 SYGVKD. The CDR3 spans 17 residues. V lost 10 bases, J lost 0 bases, and 21 bases lay in between. This chain's CDR3 is CASSHSLQGTNTGELFF. CDR3 sequence (DNA): TGTGCCAGCAGCCATTCCTTACAGGGAACGAACACCGGGGAGCTGTTTTTT.

The V gene is TRBV6-6, the J gene TRBJ2-6; weak D call: TRBD2 (6 bases). The germline V gene encodes CDR1 MNHNY and CDR2 SVGAGI (reference sequence). The V end lost 6 bases, the J end lost 4 bases, and 19 bases lay between the germline ends. The CDR3 is 17 residues long. The CDR3 DNA reads as TGTGCCAGCAGCGTAGAAAGCGGGTGGACCGGGGCCAACGTCCTGACTTTC. This sequence encodes CASSVESGWTGANVLTF.